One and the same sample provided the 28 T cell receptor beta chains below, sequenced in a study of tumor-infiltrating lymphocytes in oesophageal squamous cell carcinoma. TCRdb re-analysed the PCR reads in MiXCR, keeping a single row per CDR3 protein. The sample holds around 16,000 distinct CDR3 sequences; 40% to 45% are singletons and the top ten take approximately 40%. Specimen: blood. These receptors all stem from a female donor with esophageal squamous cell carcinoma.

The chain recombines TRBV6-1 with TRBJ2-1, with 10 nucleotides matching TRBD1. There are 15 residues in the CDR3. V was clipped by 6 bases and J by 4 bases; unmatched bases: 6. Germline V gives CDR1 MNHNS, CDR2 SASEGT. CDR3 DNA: TGTGCCAGCAGCTCCGGGACAGGGGAATACAATGAGCAGTTCTTC. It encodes CASSSGTGEYNEQFF.

CDR3 in DNA: TGTGCCAGCAGCTTAACAGGCTCTCGTGCAGAGACCCAGTACTTC. Protein: CASSLTGSRAETQYF. J is TRBJ2-6 and V is TRBV7-2; maybe TRBD1 (5 bases). The J call may be mistaken, given a closer DNA end match to TRBJ2-5. Germline V gene lookup returns CDR1 SGHTA and CDR2 FQGNSA. This CDR3 has 15 residues.

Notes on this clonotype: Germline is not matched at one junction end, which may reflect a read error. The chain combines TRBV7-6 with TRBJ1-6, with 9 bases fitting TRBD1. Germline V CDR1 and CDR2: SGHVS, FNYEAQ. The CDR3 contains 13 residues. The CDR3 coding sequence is TGTGCTAGCAGCCGCGGGACAGGGAACGAGCAGCACTTT. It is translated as CASSRGTGNEQHF.

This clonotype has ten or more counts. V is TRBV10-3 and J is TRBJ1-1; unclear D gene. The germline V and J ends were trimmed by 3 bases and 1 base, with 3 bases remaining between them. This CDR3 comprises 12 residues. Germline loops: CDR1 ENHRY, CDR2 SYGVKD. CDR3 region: CAISETNTEAFF. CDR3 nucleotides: TGTGCCATCAGTGAAACGAACACTGAAGCTTTCTTT.

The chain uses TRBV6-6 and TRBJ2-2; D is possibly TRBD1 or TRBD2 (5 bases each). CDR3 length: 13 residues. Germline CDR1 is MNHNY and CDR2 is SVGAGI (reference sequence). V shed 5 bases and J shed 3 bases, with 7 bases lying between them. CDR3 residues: CASSGTHTGELFF. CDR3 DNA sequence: TGTGCCAGCAGTGGGACCCACACCGGGGAGCTGTTTTTT.

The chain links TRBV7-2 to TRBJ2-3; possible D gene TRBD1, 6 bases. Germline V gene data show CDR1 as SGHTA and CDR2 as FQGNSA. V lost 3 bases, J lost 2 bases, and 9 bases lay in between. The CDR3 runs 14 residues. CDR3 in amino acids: CASSFRDNTDTQYF. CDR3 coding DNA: TGTGCCAGCAGCTTCCGGGACAACACAGATACGCAGTATTTT.

The CDR3 here is CASSFLQGNGSPLHF. The DNA for the CDR3 is TGTGCCAGCAGTTTCCTACAGGGGAACGGTTCACCCCTCCACTTT. This chain joins TRBV28 and TRBJ1-6, with TRBD1 matching over 7 bases. Germline V gives CDR1 MDHEN, CDR2 SYDVKM. Trimming cost V 3 bases and J 9 bases; bases outside gene matches: 8. This CDR3 has 15 amino acids. The full variable domain, rest sourced from reference TRBV28 and TRBJ1-6, is DVKVTQSSRYLVKRTGEKVFLECVQDMDHENMFWYRQDPGLGLRLIYFSYDVKMKEKGDIPEGYSVSREKKERFSLILESASTNQTSMYLCASSFLQGNGSPLHFGNGTRLTVT.

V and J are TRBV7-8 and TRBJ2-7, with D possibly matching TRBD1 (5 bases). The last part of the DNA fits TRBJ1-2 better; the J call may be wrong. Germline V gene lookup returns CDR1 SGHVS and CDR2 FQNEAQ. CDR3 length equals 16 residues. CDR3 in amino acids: CASSLEGRADYYGYTF. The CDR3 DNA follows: TGTGCCAGCAGCTTAGAAGGCAGGGCAGATTACTATGGCTACACCTTC.

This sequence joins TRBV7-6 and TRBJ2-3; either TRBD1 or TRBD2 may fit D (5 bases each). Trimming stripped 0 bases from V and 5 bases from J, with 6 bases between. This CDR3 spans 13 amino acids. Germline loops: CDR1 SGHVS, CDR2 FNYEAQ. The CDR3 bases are TGTGCCAGCAGCTTAGCGAGGGGAGATACGCAGTATTTT. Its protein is CASSLARGDTQYF.

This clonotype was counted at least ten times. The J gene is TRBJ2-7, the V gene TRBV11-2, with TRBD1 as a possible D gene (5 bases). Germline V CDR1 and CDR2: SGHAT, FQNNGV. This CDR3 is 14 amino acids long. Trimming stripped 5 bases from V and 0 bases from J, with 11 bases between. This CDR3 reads CASSQDRGSYEQYF. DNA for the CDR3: TGTGCCAGCAGCCAAGACAGAGGCTCCTACGAGCAGTACTTC.

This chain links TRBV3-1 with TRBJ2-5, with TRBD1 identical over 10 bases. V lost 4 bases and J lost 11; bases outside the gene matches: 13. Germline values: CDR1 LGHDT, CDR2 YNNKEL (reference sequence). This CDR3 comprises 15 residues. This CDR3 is CASSRRWTGGGEQYF. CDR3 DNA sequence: TGTGCCAGCAGCCGCCGATGGACAGGGGGAGGTGAGCAGTACTTC.

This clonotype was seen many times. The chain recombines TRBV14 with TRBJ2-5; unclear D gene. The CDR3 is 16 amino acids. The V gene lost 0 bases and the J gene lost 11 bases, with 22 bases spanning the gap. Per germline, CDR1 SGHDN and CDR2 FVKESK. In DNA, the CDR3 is TGTGCCAGCAGCCAAGATCGGAGCCCTCCGAACAATGAGCAGTACTTC. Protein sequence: CASSQDRSPPNNEQYF.

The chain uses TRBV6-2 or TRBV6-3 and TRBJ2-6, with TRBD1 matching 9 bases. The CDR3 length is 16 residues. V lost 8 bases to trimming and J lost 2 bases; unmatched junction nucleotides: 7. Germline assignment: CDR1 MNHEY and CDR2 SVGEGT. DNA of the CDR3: TGTGCCAGCGCGACAGGGGGTGATCCTGGGGCCAACGTCCTGACTTTC. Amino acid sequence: CASATGGDPGANVLTF.

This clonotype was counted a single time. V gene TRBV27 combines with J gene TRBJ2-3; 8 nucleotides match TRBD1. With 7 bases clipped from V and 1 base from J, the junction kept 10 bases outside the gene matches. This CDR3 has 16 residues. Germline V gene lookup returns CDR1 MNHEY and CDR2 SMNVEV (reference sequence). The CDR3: CASTPADRVRTDTQYF. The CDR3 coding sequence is TGTGCCAGCACCCCCGCGGACAGGGTTCGCACAGATACGCAGTATTTT.

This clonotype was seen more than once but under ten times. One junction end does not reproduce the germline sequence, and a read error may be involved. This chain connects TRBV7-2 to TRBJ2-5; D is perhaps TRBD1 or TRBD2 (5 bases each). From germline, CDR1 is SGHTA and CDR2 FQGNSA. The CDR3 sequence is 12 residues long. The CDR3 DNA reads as TGTGCCAGCAGCTTTTATCGAGGGACGGTTAACTTC. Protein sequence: CASSFYRGTVNF. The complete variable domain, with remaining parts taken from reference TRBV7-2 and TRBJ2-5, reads GAGVSQSPSNKVTEKGKDVELRCDPISGHTALYWYRQSLGQGLEFLIYFQGNSAPDKSGLPSDRFSAERTGGSVSTLTIQRTQQEDSAVYLCASSFYRGTVNFGPGTRLLVL.

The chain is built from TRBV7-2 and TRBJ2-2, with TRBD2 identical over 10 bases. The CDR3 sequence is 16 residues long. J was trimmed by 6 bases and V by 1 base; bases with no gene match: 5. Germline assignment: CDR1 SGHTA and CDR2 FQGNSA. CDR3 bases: TGTGCCAGCAGCTTAGAGTTAGCGGGAGGTTCCGGGGAGCTGTTTTTT. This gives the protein CASSLELAGGSGELFF.

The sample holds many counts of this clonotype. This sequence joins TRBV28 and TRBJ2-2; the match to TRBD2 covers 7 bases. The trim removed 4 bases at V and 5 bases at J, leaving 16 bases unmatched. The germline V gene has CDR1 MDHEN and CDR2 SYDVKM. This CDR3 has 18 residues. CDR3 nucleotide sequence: TGTGCCAGCAGTTCCCATTGGGGGGGAGGGCCTCGGACCGGGGAGCTGTTTTTT. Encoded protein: CASSSHWGGGPRTGELFF.

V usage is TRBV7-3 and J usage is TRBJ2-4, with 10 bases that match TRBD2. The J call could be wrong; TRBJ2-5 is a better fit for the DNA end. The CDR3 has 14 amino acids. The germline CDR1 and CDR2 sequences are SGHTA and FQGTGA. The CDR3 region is CASSEGGLAKTQYF. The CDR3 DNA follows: TGTGCCAGCAGCGAAGGGGGACTAGCGAAGACCCAGTACTTC.

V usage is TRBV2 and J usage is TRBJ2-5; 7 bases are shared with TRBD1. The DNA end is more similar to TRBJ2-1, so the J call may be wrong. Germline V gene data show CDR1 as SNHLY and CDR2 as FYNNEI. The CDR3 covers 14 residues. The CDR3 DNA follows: TGTGCCAGCAGTCAACCGGGACAGCACAATGAGCAGTTCTTC. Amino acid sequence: CASSQPGQHNEQFF.

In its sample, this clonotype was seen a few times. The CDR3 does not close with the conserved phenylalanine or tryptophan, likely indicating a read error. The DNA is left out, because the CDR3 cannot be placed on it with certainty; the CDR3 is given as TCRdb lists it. CDR3 loop: CASSSSTGDYEQYFGS. The chain has TRBV12-3 or TRBV12-4 and TRBJ2-7; the tabulated D call, TRBD1, remains unverified against the DNA. The CDR3 length is 16 residues, termini included.

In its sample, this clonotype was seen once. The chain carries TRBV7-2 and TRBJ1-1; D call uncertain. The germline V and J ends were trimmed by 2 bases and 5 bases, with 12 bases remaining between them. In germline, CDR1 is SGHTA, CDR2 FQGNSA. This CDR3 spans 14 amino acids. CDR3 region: CASSLQQDVTEAFF. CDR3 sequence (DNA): TGTGCCAGCAGCTTACAGCAGGACGTGACTGAAGCTTTCTTT.

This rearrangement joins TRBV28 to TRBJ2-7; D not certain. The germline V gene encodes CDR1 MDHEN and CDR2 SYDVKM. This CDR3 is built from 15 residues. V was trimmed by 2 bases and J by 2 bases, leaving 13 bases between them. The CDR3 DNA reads TGTGCCAGCAGTTTACCTGCAGGCATTCCCTACGAGCAGTACTTC. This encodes CASSLPAGIPYEQYF.

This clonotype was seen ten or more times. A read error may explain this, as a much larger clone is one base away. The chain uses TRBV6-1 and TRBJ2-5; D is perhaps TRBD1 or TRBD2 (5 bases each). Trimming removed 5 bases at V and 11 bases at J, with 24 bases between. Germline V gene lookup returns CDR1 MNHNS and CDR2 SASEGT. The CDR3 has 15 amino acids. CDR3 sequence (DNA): TGTGCCAGCAGTTTACGGGGCGTTGTCCACAATGAGCAGTACTTC. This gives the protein CASSLRGVVHNEQYF.

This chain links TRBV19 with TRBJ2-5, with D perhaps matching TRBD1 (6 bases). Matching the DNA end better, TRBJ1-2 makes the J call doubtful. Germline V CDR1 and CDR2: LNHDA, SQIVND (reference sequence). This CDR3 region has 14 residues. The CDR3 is CASSIDRGGYGYTF. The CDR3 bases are TGTGCCAGTAGTATAGACAGGGGAGGCTATGGCTACACCTTC.

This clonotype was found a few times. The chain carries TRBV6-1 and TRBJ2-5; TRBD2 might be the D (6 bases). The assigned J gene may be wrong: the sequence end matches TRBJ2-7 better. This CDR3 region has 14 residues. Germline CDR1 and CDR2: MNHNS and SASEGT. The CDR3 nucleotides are TGTGCTCTCCGTTCAGCGGGCACGTCCTACGAGCAGTACTTC. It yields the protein CALRSAGTSYEQYF.

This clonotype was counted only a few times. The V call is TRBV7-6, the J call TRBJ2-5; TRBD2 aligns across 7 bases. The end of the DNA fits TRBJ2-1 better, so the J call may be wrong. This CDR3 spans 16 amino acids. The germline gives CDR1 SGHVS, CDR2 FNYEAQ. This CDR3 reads CASSRSGGGNSYEQFF. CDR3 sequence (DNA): TGTGCCAGCAGCCGGTCCGGGGGAGGGAACTCCTACGAGCAGTTCTTC.

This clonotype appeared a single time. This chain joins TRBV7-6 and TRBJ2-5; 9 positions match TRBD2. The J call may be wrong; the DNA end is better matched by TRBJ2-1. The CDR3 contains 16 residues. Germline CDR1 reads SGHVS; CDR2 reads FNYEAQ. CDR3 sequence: CASSPRLAETYNEQFF. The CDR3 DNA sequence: TGTGCCAGCAGCCCCCGACTAGCGGAGACGTACAATGAGCAGTTCTTC.

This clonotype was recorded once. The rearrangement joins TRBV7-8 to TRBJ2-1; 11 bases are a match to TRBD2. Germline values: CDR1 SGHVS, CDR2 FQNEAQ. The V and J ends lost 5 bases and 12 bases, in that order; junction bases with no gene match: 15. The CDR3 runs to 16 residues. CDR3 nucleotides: TGTGCCAGCAGCCACATAGCGGGAGGGAGCACAGATACGCAGTTCTTC. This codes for CASSHIAGGSTDTQFF.